The 26 T cell receptor beta chains listed next were all sequenced from one sample in a study of CD8+CD57+ T cells in acquired aplastic anemia. Genomic DNA served as template for TCR beta VDJ and CDR3 profiling. TCRdb ran MiXCR on the reads and lists one entry per CDR3 protein. Of 350,000 to 450,000 distinct CDR3 sequences listed, 65% to 80% were seen once; the top ten hold 4%. The sequencing input was sorted CD4+, CD8+, or CD8+CD57+ T cells (not recorded which) from PBMCs. Receptors originate from a human donor in good health, serving as a control.

On this clonotype itself: A read error is likely, as this CDR3 ends without the conserved phenylalanine or tryptophan. It is unclear where the CDR3 begins or ends on the DNA, so no DNA is shown, and the CDR3 is as TCRdb lists it. This rearrangement joins TRBV7-2 to TRBJ2-7; the D call TRBD1 from the table was never checked on the DNA. Germline loops: CDR1 SGHTA, CDR2 FQGNSA. The CDR3 comprises 13 residues, both ends counted. CDR3: CASSKRGTAGYER.

This clonotype was observed a single time. The conserved phenylalanine or tryptophan is not found at the CDR3 terminus, so this likely reflects a read error. Because the CDR3's place on the DNA is in doubt, the DNA is left out and the CDR3 is given as listed by TCRdb. The chain joins TRBV7-2 to TRBJ1-1. The CDR3 has 12 amino acids, counting both end residues. Per the germline V gene, CDR1 is SGHTA and CDR2 is FQGNSA. CDR3 sequence reads: CASSLTNAEALS.

Many counts were recorded for this clonotype. The J gene is TRBJ2-7, the V gene TRBV10-3; D is perhaps TRBD1 (5 bases). The CDR3 covers 13 residues. Germline V lookup: CDR1 ENHRY, CDR2 SYGVKD. V was clipped by 3 bases and J by 5 bases, with 11 bases between them. The CDR3 protein is CAISEGAADEQYF. The CDR3 bases are TGTGCCATCAGTGAAGGGGCGGCCGACGAGCAGTACTTC.

Note on this clonotype: This CDR3 fails to terminate in the conserved phenylalanine or tryptophan, so it likely reflects a read error. It is unclear where the CDR3 begins or ends on the DNA, so no DNA is shown, and the CDR3 is as TCRdb lists it. The chain has TRBV7-2 and TRBJ1-6; no DNA check was done on the table's D call, TRBD1. Germline V gene lookup returns CDR1 SGHTA and CDR2 FQGNSA. The CDR3 extends over 13 residues, inclusive of both ends. The CDR3 loop is CASTTGTESSYEL.

This clonotype was seen at least ten times. CDR3 nucleotide sequence: TGTGCCAGCAGCCAGTACAGGGACGCCTCCTCTGGAAACACCATATATTTT. Its translation: CASSQYRDASSGNTIYF. V gene TRBV14 combines with J gene TRBJ1-3, with D possibly being TRBD1 (6 bases). The CDR3 sequence is 17 residues long. The ends were cut back, 3 bases at V and 0 bases at J, with 15 bases in the middle. CDR1 is SGHDN, CDR2 FVKESK, per germline. Complete variable domain (other parts from reference TRBV14 and TRBJ1-3): EAGVTQFPSHSVIEKGQTVTLRCDPISGHDNLYWYRRVMGKEIKFLLHFVKESKQDESGMPNNRFLAERTGGTYSTLKVQPAELEDSGVYFCASSQYRDASSGNTIYFGEGSWLTVV.

Of note for this clonotype: The conserved final phenylalanine or tryptophan is absent from the CDR3, which likely points to a read error. The DNA is left out, because the CDR3 cannot be placed on it with certainty; the CDR3 is given as TCRdb lists it. This CDR3 is CASSLDREYGYKH. The V call is TRBV15, the J call TRBJ1-2; TRBD1 is taken as the D call from the table, unchecked against the DNA. The germline V gene has CDR1 LNHNV and CDR2 YYDKDF (reference sequence). Inclusive of both ends, the CDR3 amounts to 13 amino acids.

The chain is built from TRBV20-1 and TRBJ2-5, with TRBD1 as a possible D gene (5 bases). CDR3 size: 14 residues. The V and J ends lost 4 bases and 3 bases respectively, with 15 bases between them. Germline V CDR1 and CDR2: DFQATT, SNEGSKA (reference sequence). In nucleotides, the CDR3 is TGCAGTGCTAACAGGTCGTCTGGAGAAGAGACCCAGTACTTC. Its translation is CSANRSSGEETQYF.

Concerning this clonotype: The junction shows a germline mismatch at one end, possibly a read error. This sequence joins TRBV15 and TRBJ2-7; D tentatively fits TRBD1 or TRBD2 (5 bases each). This CDR3 region has 16 residues. Per the germline V gene, CDR1 is LNHNV and CDR2 is YYDKDF (reference sequence). The CDR3: CASSLARQGPEYEQYF. DNA for the CDR3: TGTGCCAGCAGCTTAGCACGCCAGGGACCCGAGTACGAGCAGTACTTC.

In regard to this clonotype: This sequence may be a read error, since a much larger clone differs from it by one base. CDR3 bases: TGTGCCAGCAGGCGAACAGGGTTCGCTGAAGCTTTCTTT. Its translation: CASRRTGFAEAFF. J is TRBJ1-1 and V is TRBV2; possibly TRBD1 for D (6 bases). There are 13 residues in the CDR3. Trimming stripped 6 bases from V and 6 bases from J, with 14 bases between. Germline V gene data show CDR1 as SNHLY and CDR2 as FYNNEI.

CDR3 loop: CASSLRRVADSPQHF. CDR3 DNA: TGTGCCAGCAGCTTACGCAGGGTAGCTGATTCACCCCAGCACTTT. This chain connects TRBV7-2 to TRBJ1-6; D is possibly TRBD1 (5 bases). The CDR3 spans 15 residues. Trimming pared 2 bases from V and 19 bases from J, leaving 24 bases between. Germline V gene lookup returns CDR1 SGHTA and CDR2 FQGNSA.

In its sample, this clonotype was seen many times. V and J are TRBV24-1 and TRBJ1-2; no firm D call. In germline, CDR1 is KGHDR, CDR2 SFDVKD. The CDR3 is made up of 16 amino acids. Trimming pared 4 bases from V and 8 bases from J, leaving 22 bases between. This CDR3 is CATSEPNSQPSIGYTF. Written as DNA, the CDR3 is TGTGCCACCAGTGAACCGAACAGCCAACCCTCTATCGGCTACACCTTC.

With respect to this clonotype: This likely comes from a read error, as the CDR3 has no conserved phenylalanine or tryptophan at its end. The limits of the CDR3 on the DNA are not certain, so only TCRdb's listed CDR3 is given. The J gene is TRBJ2-6, the V gene TRBV2. The CDR3 is made up of 15 amino acids, end residues included. CDR1 and CDR2 (germline): SNHLY, FYNNEI. The CDR3 loop is CASSPGSADSHVLIG.

The chain combines TRBV24-1 with TRBJ2-7; perhaps D is TRBD1 or TRBD2 (5 bases each). V was pared by 8 bases and J by 0 bases, with 16 bases between. CDR1 is KGHDR, CDR2 SFDVKD, per germline. The CDR3 has 15 residues. CDR3 coding DNA: TGTGCCACCACTGGTGGGGCTAGCCGCTCCTACGAGCAGTACTTC. Amino acid sequence: CATTGGASRSYEQYF.

The chain couples TRBV10-3 to TRBJ2-3, with 8 nucleotides matching TRBD2. J lost 6 bases, V lost 7 bases, and 9 bases had no gene match. CDR3 length equals 14 residues. CDR1 is ENHRY, CDR2 SYGVKD, per germline. The CDR3: CAINSAGGSDTQYF. CDR3 DNA: TGTGCCATCAACTCGGCGGGGGGATCGGATACGCAGTATTTT.

The chain has TRBV20-1 and TRBJ1-2, with no clear D. Germline CDR1 reads DFQATT; CDR2 reads SNEGSKA (reference sequence). Deletions cut 7 bases from V and 6 bases from J, with 21 bases between. CDR3 length: 14 residues. This CDR3 is CSDPEGPRDHGYTF. CDR3 in DNA: TGCAGTGATCCCGAAGGGCCAAGAGACCATGGCTACACCTTC.

This clonotype was counted a single time. The V gene is TRBV20-1, the J gene TRBJ2-5; D uncertain. Trimming shortened V by 1 base and J by 1 base, and 16 bases separated the two germline ends. CDR1 and CDR2 from the germline V gene are DFQATT and SNEGSKA (reference sequence). This CDR3 has 16 residues. Written as DNA, the CDR3 is TGCAGTGCTAGAGGTAGGTTCGGCAGTTTCCAAGAGACCCAGTACTTC. Its translation is CSARGRFGSFQETQYF.

Worth noting for this clonotype: One end of the junction does not line up with germline, which may come from a read error. The chain recombines TRBV5-1 with TRBJ1-2; D uncertain. Germline values: CDR1 SGHRS, CDR2 YFSETQ. This CDR3 has 15 amino acids. CDR3 nucleotide sequence: TGTGCCAGCAGCTCCCGACTAGGCATCGTATGGGGCTACACCTTC. Residues: CASSSRLGIVWGYTF.

As regards this clonotype: Compared with germline, one end of the junction differs, possibly owing to a read error. V and J are TRBV9 and TRBJ2-7, with D possibly called TRBD1 or TRBD2 (7 bases each). The CDR3 length is 15 residues. Germline V gene data show CDR1 as SGDLS and CDR2 as YYNGEE. The CDR3 sequence: CASSKPRGGSSEQYF. The CDR3 coding sequence is TGTGCCAGCAGCAAGCCCAGGGGGGGTTCCTCCGAGCAGTACTTC.

Ten or more counts support this clonotype. The chain joins TRBV19 to TRBJ1-5; possibly TRBD1 for D (5 bases). V was clipped by 5 bases and J by 6 bases, with 11 bases between them. Germline CDR1 reads LNHDA; CDR2 reads SQIVND (reference sequence). This CDR3 region has 13 residues. Here the CDR3 reads CASSGTGGQPQHF. In nucleotides, the CDR3 is TGTGCCAGTAGTGGAACAGGTGGTCAGCCCCAGCATTTT.

This sequence joins TRBV2 and TRBJ1-6; a possible D gene is TRBD1 (5 bases). CDR1 and CDR2 (germline): SNHLY, FYNNEI. Trimming shortened V by 5 bases and J by 7 bases, and 18 bases separated the two germline ends. The CDR3 length is 16 residues. This CDR3 is CASSISGGSLNSPLHF. The CDR3 DNA sequence: TGTGCCAGCAGTATCAGTGGGGGTTCTCTCAATTCACCCCTCCACTTT.

The chain employs TRBV19 and TRBJ2-5, with a weak D call TRBD2 (7 bases). Trimming shortened V by 3 bases and J by 4 bases, and 15 bases separated the two germline ends. CDR1 is LNHDA and CDR2 is SQIVND in the germline V gene (reference sequence). The CDR3 length is 15 residues. The CDR3 nucleotides read TGTGCCAGTAGTATTGGGGGGGGGCCGCCAGAGACCCAGTACTTC. Residues: CASSIGGGPPETQYF.

In this sample, this clonotype turned up a few times. This chain links TRBV6-2 or TRBV6-3 with TRBJ1-1, with no clear D. The CDR3 covers 15 residues. CDR1 is MNHEY and CDR2 is SVGEGT in the germline V gene. Trimming cost V 8 bases and J 3 bases, with 19 bases left between them. DNA for the CDR3: TGTGCCAGCGTTCGGCGCCACCGCTCCGACACTGAAGCTTTCTTT. Translation: CASVRRHRSDTEAFF.

This clonotype has a count of ten or more. The V and J genes are TRBV7-8 and TRBJ1-2; possible D gene TRBD1, 6 bases. The CDR3 sequence is 14 residues long. Germline assignment: CDR1 SGHVS and CDR2 FQNEAQ. With 5 bases removed from V and 8 bases from J, the gap between germline ends came to 18 bases. The CDR3 protein is CASSPRFGGKGYTF. In DNA form, the CDR3 reads TGTGCCAGCAGCCCTAGGTTTGGGGGCAAGGGCTACACCTTC.

Details on this clonotype: Its ends do not fully match the called genes, so a read error is possible. This rearrangement joins TRBV5-1 to TRBJ2-7, with 8 bases aligning to TRBD1. Looked up from germline, CDR1 is SGHRS and CDR2 is YFSETQ. CDR3 size: 14 residues. The CDR3 is CASSQDTGGYEQYF. Here the CDR3 DNA reads TGTGCCAGCAGCCAAGATACAGGGGGGTACGAGCAGTACTTC.

The genes are TRBV15 and TRBJ1-2; unclear D gene. The ends were cut back, 5 bases at V and 8 bases at J, with 9 bases in the middle. The CDR3 is made up of 11 amino acids. The germline V gene encodes CDR1 LNHNV and CDR2 YYDKDF (reference sequence). The CDR3: CATSSGRGYTF. As DNA, the CDR3 is TGTGCCACCAGCTCCGGCCGAGGCTACACCTTC.

The chain has TRBV11-2 and TRBJ1-1; unclear D gene. Germline CDR1 and CDR2: SGHAT and FQNNGV. Trimming removed 2 bases from V and 4 bases from J, with 14 bases in between. This CDR3 is 15 amino acids long. The CDR3, as DNA: TGTGCCAGCAGCTTATCCAAGTCTCAAACCACTGAAGCTTTCTTT. Its translation: CASSLSKSQTTEAFF.